The source of this TCR beta chain is a study of T cell repertoires in cytomegalovirus infection. The overall study: Newly reported HLA-C-restricted and thoroughly characterized HLA-B-restricted CMV epitopes were employed. Evidence of both CMV infection and a matching HLA type came from public TCR beta signatures. Study-wide results and limits: Within the response measured ex vivo, HLA-C-restricted CMV-specific TCR beta clonotypes were dominant.

TCRdb reprocessed the reads with MiXCR, giving one entry per CDR3 protein. Counted here are about 480,000 distinct CDR3 sequences, about 33% occurring once; the ten biggest clones make up 15% to 20%. A remark on this clonotype: The antigen remains undetermined.

This TCR was sampled from a human donor in good health (CMV status not recorded). Some clones in this sample may be carry-over from other donors' samples. Here the sequenced sample was cultured PBMCs, taken from culture after CMV antigen stimulation.

CDR3 nucleotide sequence: TGTGCCAGCAGTTACTATCTGGGCTCTTTACTAGCGGATTTCCAAGAGACCCAGTACTTC. This sequence encodes CASSYYLGSLLADFQETQYF. The chain combines TRBV6-2 or TRBV6-3 with TRBJ2-5; 8 bases agree with TRBD2. J lost 1 base, V lost 1 base, and 17 bases had no gene match. Germline V gives CDR1 MNHEY, CDR2 SVGEGT. The length of the CDR3 is 20 residues.